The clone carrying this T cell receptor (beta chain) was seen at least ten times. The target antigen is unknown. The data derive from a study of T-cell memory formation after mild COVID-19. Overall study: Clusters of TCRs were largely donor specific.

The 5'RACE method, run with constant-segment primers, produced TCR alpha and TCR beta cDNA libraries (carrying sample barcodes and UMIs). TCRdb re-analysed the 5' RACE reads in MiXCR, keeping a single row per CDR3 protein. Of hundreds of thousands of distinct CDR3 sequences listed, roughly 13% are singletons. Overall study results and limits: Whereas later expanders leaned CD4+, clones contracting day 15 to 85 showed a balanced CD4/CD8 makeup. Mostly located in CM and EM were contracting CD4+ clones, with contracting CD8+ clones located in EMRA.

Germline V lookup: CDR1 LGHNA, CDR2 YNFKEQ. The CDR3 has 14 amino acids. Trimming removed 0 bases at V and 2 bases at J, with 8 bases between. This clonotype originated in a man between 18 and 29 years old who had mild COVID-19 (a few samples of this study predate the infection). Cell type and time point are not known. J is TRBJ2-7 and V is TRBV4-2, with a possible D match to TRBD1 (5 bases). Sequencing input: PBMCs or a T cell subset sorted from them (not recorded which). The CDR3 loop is CASSQDRVAYEQYF. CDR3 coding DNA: TGTGCCAGCAGCCAAGACAGGGTGGCCTACGAGCAGTACTTC.